Each of the 5 T cell receptor beta chains below was sequenced from the same sample in a study of shared clonotypes between healthy human individuals. The table came from immunoSEQ multiplex PCR; TCRdb's copy has only in-frame clones and leaves some out. Here the sample spans over 300,000 clones, around nine tenths being singletons. Sequencing input: memory CD8+ T cells sorted from blood. Subset in this sample: CD45RO+ cells pooled with CCR7-negative TemRA cells. These TCRs come from a man aged 18 to 30 in good health.

J is TRBJ1-5 and V is TRBV2; TRBD1 matches 7 bases. V lost 5 bases and J lost 3; bases outside the gene matches: 10. CDR3 length: 16 residues. Germline CDR1 is SNHLY and CDR2 is FYNNEI. The CDR3 DNA sequence: TGTGCCAGCAGTTCTGGGTTGGGACAGAACAATCAGCCCCAGCATTTT. Translating it yields CASSSGLGQNNQPQHF.

The rearrangement links TRBV10-3 to TRBJ1-6; D is undetermined. Germline loops: CDR1 ENHRY, CDR2 SYGVKD. Trimming cost V 2 bases and J 6 bases, with 26 bases left between them. This CDR3 contains 20 residues. The CDR3 sequence: CAISEVFGLGWPWGNSPLHF. DNA of the CDR3: TGTGCCATCAGTGAGGTTTTTGGGTTAGGGTGGCCGTGGGGTAATTCACCCCTCCACTTT.

The V gene is TRBV5-4, the J gene TRBJ1-2; possible D gene TRBD1, 6 bases. The CDR3 loop spans 11 amino acids. Germline CDR1 SGHNT, CDR2 YYREEE (reference sequence). The V gene lost 3 bases and the J gene lost 11 bases, with 11 bases spanning the gap. For the CDR3, the DNA is TGTGCCAGCAGCTCCACAGGGATTTACACCTTC. This translates into CASSSTGIYTF.

The gene calls are TRBV27 and TRBJ2-7; TRBD2 aligns across 11 bases. Germline lookup yields CDR1 MNHEY and CDR2 SMNVEV (reference sequence). Trimming at V came to 6 bases and at J to 1 base, leaving 5 bases not matched to a gene. The CDR3 has 15 amino acids. This chain's CDR3 is CASRLAGVSSYEQYF. The CDR3 nucleotides read TGTGCCAGCAGACTAGCGGGGGTTTCGTCCTACGAGCAGTACTTC.

This clone was detected only once. The chain couples TRBV12-5 to TRBJ2-7, with unresolved D. The CDR3 has 14 amino acids. Germline assignment: CDR1 LGHNT and CDR2 FRNRAP. Trimming took off 6 bases at V and 0 bases at J, with 12 bases between the two ends. The CDR3 region is CASGTHRFSYEQYF. In nucleotides, the CDR3 is TGTGCTAGTGGGACCCATCGTTTCTCCTACGAGCAGTACTTC.